The next 4 T cell receptor beta chains were all read from a single sample in a study of identical twins. TCRdb re-analysed the 5' RACE reads in MiXCR, keeping a single row per CDR3 protein. The sample carries 1.5 million to 2 million distinct CDR3 sequences, 25% to 35% recorded once. The specimen was cord blood. The origin of the receptors is a newborn girl in good health.

This clonotype appeared a few times. The rearrangement joins TRBV9 to TRBJ2-5; the match to TRBD2 covers 7 bases. The end of the DNA is better explained by TRBJ2-7, so the J call may be wrong. The germline CDR1 and CDR2 sequences are SGDLS and YYNGEE. The CDR3 totals 14 residues. The CDR3 loop is CASSGGGTDYEQYF. The DNA for the CDR3 is TGTGCCAGCAGCGGGGGGGGTACGGACTACGAGCAGTACTTC.

The V and J genes are TRBV7-6 and TRBJ2-1; 8 nucleotides agree with TRBD2. Trimming at V came to 1 base and at J to 5 bases, leaving 10 bases not matched to a gene. Germline V gene data show CDR1 as SGHVS and CDR2 as FNYEAQ. The CDR3 consists of 17 residues. CDR3 amino acids: CASSLDSGVPPHNEQFF. CDR3 DNA sequence: TGTGCCAGCAGCTTAGATAGCGGGGTACCACCCCACAATGAGCAGTTCTTC.

Only a few counts were recorded for this clonotype. This sequence joins TRBV6-6 and TRBJ2-3, with 10 bases lining up with TRBD1. CDR3 length: 16 residues. V gave up 4 bases and J gave up 4 bases; unmatched junction bases: 8. In germline, CDR1 is MNHNY, CDR2 SVGAGI (reference sequence). DNA of the CDR3: TGTGCCAGCAGTTGGACAGGGGGAAAGGGACCAGATACGCAGTATTTT. Translation gives CASSWTGGKGPDTQYF.

This clonotype was observed many times. The chain combines TRBV6-4 with TRBJ1-2; a weak D match, TRBD1 (5 bases). Trimming removed 2 bases at V and 4 bases at J, with 5 bases between. The CDR3 runs to 12 residues. The germline gives CDR1 MRHNA, CDR2 SNTAGT. CDR3 loop: CASSDTGYGYTF. As DNA, the CDR3 is TGTGCCAGCAGTGACACAGGCTATGGCTACACCTTC.